The source of this T cell receptor beta chain is a study of glioma-infiltrating T cells. The study, taken as a whole, reports: Tissue and blood shared very few CDR3 sequences. Above-expected tissue-blood divergence occurred in all gliomas, most in low-grade ones.

The iRepertoire nested amplicon-rescue multiplex PCR amplified TCR alpha and beta CDR3s from RNA. Via MiXCR, TCRdb re-called the multiplex PCR reads, giving one row per CDR3 protein. The sample shows approximately 89,000 distinct CDR3 sequences, less than 30% of them seen only once. A note on this clonotype: What it binds is unknown.

The CDR3 has 15 residues. Trimming took 5 bases from V and 0 from J, leaving 14 bases between them. Per germline, CDR1 LNHDA and CDR2 SQIVND (reference sequence). The chain links TRBV19 to TRBJ2-7; tentative D call: TRBD2 (6 bases). The TCR was taken from a human donor with low-grade glioma or glioblastoma, undergoing nonglioma brain surgery, or in good health (not recorded which). Sequencing input: glioma tissue, nonneoplastic brain tissue, or PBMCs (not recorded which). The CDR3 loop reads CASSPGGPSSYEQYF. The CDR3 nucleotides are TGTGCCAGTAGTCCCGGGGGTCCCAGCTCCTACGAGCAGTACTTC.